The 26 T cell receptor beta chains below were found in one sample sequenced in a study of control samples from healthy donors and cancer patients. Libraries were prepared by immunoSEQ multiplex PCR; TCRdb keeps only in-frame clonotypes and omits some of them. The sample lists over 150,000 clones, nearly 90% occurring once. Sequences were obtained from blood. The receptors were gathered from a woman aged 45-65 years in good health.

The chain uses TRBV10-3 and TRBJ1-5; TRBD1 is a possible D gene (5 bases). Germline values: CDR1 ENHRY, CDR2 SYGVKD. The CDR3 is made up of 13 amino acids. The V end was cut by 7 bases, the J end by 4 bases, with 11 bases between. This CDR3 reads CAINRQMNQPQHF. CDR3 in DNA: TGTGCCATCAACAGACAGATGAATCAGCCCCAGCATTTT.

The DNA for the CDR3 is TGCAGTGCTAGAGGACAGTACGAGCAGTACTTC. Amino acid sequence: CSARGQYEQYF. The V gene is TRBV20-1, the J gene TRBJ2-7, with D perhaps matching TRBD1 (5 bases). The germline V gene has CDR1 DFQATT and CDR2 SNEGSKA (reference sequence). There are 11 residues in the CDR3. V shed 1 base and J shed 4 bases, with 5 bases lying between them.

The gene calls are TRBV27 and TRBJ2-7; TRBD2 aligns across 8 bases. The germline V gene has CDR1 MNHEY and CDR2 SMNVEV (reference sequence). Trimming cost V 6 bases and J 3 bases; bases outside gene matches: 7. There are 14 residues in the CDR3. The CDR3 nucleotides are TGTGCCAGCAGCCATAGCGGGAACTACTACGAGCAGTACTTC. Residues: CASSHSGNYYEQYF.

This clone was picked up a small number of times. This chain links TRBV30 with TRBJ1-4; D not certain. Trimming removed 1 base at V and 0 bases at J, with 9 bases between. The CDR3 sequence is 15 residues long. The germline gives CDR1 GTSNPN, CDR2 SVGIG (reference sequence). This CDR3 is CAWSGTVATNEKLFF. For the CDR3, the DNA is TGTGCCTGGAGTGGTACGGTGGCAACTAATGAAAAACTGTTTTTT.

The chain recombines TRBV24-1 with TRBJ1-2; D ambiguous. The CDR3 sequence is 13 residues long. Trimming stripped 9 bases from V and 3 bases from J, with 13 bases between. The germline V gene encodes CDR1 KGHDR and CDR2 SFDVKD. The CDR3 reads CATRAGVDYGYTF. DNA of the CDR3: TGTGCCACCCGGGCCGGGGTTGACTATGGCTACACCTTC.

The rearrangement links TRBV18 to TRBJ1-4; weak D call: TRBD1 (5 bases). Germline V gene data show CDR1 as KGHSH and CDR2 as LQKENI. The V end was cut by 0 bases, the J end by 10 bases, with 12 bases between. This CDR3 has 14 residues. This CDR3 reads CASSPPEGMGKLFF. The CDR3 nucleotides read TGTGCCAGCTCACCACCAGAGGGGATGGGAAAACTGTTTTTT.

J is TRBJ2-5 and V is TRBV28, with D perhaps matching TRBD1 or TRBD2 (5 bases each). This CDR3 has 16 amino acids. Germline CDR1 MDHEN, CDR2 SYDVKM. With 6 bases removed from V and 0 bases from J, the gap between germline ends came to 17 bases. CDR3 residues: CASRQPGPPYQETQYF. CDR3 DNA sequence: TGTGCCAGCAGACAACCGGGACCTCCTTACCAAGAGACCCAGTACTTC. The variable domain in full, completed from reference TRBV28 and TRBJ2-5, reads DVKVTQSSRYLVKRTGEKVFLECVQDMDHENMFWYRQDPGLGLRLIYFSYDVKMKEKGDIPEGYSVSREKKERFSLILESASTNQTSMYLCASRQPGPPYQETQYFGPGTRLLVL.

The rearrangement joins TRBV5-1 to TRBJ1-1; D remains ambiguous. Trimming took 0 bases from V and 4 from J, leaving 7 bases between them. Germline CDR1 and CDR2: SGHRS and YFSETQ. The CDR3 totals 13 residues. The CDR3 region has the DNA TGCGCCAGCAGCTTGGGGGCGCCCACTGAAGCTTTCTTT. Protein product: CASSLGAPTEAFF.

The CDR3 bases are TGTGCCAGCAGCCCCTCCCTAAGGGGCGAGCAGTTCTTC. Translation: CASSPSLRGEQFF. The gene calls are TRBV4-2 and TRBJ2-1; a weak D match, TRBD1 (5 bases). Trimming took 4 bases from V and 10 from J, leaving 14 bases between them. Per the germline V gene, CDR1 is LGHNA and CDR2 is YNFKEQ. There are 13 residues in the CDR3.

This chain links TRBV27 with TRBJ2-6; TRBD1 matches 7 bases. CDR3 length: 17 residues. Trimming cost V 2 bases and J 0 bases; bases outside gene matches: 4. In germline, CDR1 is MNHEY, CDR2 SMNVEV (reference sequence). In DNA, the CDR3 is TGTGCCAGCAGTTTAGGGACAGCGCACTCTGGGGCCAACGTCCTGACTTTC. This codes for CASSLGTAHSGANVLTF.

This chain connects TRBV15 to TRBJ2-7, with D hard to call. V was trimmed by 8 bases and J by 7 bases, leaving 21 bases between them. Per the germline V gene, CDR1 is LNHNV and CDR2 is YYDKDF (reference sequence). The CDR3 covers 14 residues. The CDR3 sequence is CATGTNNPLREQYF. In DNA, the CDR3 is TGTGCCACCGGAACTAACAACCCCCTGCGGGAGCAGTACTTC.

The DNA for the CDR3 is TGCGCCAGCAGCCCCCGAACACAGGGGGCTAGGAATGAGCAGTTCTTC. It specifies CASSPRTQGARNEQFF. The V call is TRBV4-1, the J call TRBJ2-1; the match to TRBD1 covers 9 bases. Germline V gene data show CDR1 as MGHRA and CDR2 as YSYEKL. V dropped 4 bases and J dropped 7; count of bases not matched to a gene: 11. The length of the CDR3 is 16 residues.

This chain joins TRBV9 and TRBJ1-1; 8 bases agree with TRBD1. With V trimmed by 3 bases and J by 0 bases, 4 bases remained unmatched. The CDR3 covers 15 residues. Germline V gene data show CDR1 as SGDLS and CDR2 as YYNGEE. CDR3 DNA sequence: TGTGCCAGCAGCGACAGGGGGACCATGAACACTGAAGCTTTCTTT. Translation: CASSDRGTMNTEAFF.

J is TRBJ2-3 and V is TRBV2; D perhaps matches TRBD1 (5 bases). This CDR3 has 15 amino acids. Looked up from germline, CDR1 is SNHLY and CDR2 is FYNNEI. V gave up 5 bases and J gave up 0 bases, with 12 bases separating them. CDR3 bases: TGTGCCAGCAGTCTGGACACGTTTAGCACAGATACGCAGTATTTT. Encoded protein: CASSLDTFSTDTQYF.

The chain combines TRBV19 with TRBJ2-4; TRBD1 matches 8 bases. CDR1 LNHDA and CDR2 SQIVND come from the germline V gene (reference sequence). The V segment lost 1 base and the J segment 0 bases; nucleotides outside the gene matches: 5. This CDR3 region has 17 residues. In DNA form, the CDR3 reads TGTGCCAGTAGTATAGTTGGACAGGGTGAAGCCAAAAACATTCAGTACTTC. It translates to CASSIVGQGEAKNIQYF.

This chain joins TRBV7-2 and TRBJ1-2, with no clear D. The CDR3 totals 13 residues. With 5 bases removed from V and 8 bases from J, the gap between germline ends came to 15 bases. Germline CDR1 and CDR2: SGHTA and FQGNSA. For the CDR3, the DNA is TGTGCCAGCAGCCCCTCTGTACAGAAGGGCTACACCTTC. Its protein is CASSPSVQKGYTF.

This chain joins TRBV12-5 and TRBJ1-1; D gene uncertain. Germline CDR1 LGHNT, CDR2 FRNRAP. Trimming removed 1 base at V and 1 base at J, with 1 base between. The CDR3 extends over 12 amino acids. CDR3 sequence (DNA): TGTGCTAGTGGTTTGGGGAACACTGAAGCTTTCTTT. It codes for CASGLGNTEAFF.

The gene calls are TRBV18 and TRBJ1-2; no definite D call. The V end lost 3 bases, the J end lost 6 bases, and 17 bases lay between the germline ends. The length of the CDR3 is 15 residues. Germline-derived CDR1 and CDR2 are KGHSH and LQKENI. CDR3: CASSPDVTYGHGYTF. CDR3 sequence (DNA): TGTGCCAGCTCACCGGACGTCACCTATGGCCATGGCTACACCTTC.

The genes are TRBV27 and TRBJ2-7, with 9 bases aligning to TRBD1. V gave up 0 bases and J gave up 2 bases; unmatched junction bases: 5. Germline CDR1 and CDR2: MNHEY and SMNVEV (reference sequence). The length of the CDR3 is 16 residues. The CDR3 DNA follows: TGTGCCAGCAGTTTATCTACTCGGGACAGGGCCTACGAGCAGTACTTC. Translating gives CASSLSTRDRAYEQYF.

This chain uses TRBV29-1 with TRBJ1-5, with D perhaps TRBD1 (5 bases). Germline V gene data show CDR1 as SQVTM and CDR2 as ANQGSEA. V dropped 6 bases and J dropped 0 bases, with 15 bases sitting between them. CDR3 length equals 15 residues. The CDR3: CSVSDSSHSNQPQHF. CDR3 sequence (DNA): TGCAGCGTCTCCGACAGCAGCCATAGCAATCAGCCCCAGCATTTT.

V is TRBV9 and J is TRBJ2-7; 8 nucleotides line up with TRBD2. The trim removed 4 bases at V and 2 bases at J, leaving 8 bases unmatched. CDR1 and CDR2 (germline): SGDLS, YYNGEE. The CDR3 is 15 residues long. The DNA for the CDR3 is TGTGCCAGCAGCCCCCTCGGCGGGAGGACCTACGAGCAGTACTTC. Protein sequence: CASSPLGGRTYEQYF.

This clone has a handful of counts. CDR3 DNA: TGTGCCAGCAGTGGTTTAGGAAATAGCAATCAGCCCCAGCATTTT. Translating it yields CASSGLGNSNQPQHF. The rearrangement links TRBV28 to TRBJ1-5; D gene uncertain. Trimming removed 5 bases at V and 0 bases at J, with 11 bases between. Germline lookup yields CDR1 MDHEN and CDR2 SYDVKM. The CDR3 length is 15 residues.

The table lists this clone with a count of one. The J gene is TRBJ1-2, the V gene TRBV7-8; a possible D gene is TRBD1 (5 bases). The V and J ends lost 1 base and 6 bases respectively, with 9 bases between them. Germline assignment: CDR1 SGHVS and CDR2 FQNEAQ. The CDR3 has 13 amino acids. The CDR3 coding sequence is TGTGCCAGCAGCTTAGTGGGGGGGAATGGCTACACCTTC. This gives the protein CASSLVGGNGYTF.

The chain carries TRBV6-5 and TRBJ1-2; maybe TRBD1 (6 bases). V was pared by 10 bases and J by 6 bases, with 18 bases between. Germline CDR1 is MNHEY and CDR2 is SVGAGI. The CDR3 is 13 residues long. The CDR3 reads CAIFGGASDGYTF. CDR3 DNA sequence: TGTGCCATCTTCGGGGGGGCGTCTGATGGCTACACCTTC.

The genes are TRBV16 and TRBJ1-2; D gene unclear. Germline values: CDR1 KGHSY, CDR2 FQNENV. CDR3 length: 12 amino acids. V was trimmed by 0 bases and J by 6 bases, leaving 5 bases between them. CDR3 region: CASSQSTNGYTF. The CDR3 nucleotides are TGTGCCAGCAGCCAATCGACGAATGGCTACACCTTC.

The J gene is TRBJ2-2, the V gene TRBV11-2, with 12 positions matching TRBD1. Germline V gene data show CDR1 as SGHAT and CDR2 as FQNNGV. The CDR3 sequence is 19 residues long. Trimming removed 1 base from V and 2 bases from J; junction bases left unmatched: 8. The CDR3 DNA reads TGTGCCAGCAGCTTAGGTACATCCGGGACAGGGGGCAACACCGGGGAGCTGTTTTTT. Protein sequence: CASSLGTSGTGGNTGELFF.